A single sample is the source of the 27 T cell receptor beta chains below, sequenced in a study of T cell changes during pregnancy in multiple sclerosis. The protocol was immunoSEQ multiplex PCR, while the TCRdb copy is restricted to in-frame clones and leaves out a portion. This table has 42,000 or so clones, 87% appearing once. The sequences come from CD4+ T cells from peripheral blood mononuclear cells, collected after pregnancy. Every receptor here comes from a female donor with multiple sclerosis, enrolled in a pregnancy study.

This clone came up a few times. The chain has TRBV20-1 and TRBJ1-1; D not certain. Germline CDR1 reads DFQATT; CDR2 reads SNEGSKA (reference sequence). The V end lost 5 bases, the J end lost 8 bases, and 3 bases lay between the germline ends. This CDR3 region has 8 residues. This CDR3 reads CSAGEAFF. The DNA of the CDR3 is TGCAGTGCTGGCGAAGCTTTCTTT.

The CDR3: CASSPLETGGRSPLHF. The CDR3 DNA sequence: TGTGCCAGCTCACCACTCGAGACAGGGGGAAGATCACCCCTCCACTTT. V gene TRBV18 combines with J gene TRBJ1-6; 9 positions match TRBD1. V lost 1 base to trimming and J lost 10 bases; unmatched junction nucleotides: 8. There are 16 residues in the CDR3. Germline CDR1 KGHSH, CDR2 LQKENI. The complete variable domain, with remaining parts taken from reference TRBV18 and TRBJ1-6, reads NAGVMQNPRHLVRRRGQEARLRCSPMKGHSHVYWYRQLPEEGLKFMVYLQKENIIDESGMPKERFSAEFPKEGPSILRIQQVVRGDSAAYFCASSPLETGGRSPLHFGNGTRLTVT.

V is TRBV6-1 and J is TRBJ1-6, with TRBD1 as a possible D gene (6 bases). The V and J ends lost 4 bases and 9 bases respectively, with 16 bases between them. Per the germline V gene, CDR1 is MNHNS and CDR2 is SASEGT. There are 15 residues in the CDR3. CDR3 sequence: CASSVERGFGSPLHF. As DNA, the CDR3 is TGTGCCAGCAGTGTAGAGAGGGGGTTCGGTTCACCCCTCCACTTT.

This chain links TRBV9 with TRBJ1-4, with TRBD1 matching 9 bases. Germline V gives CDR1 SGDLS, CDR2 YYNGEE. The CDR3 is made up of 17 amino acids. V was clipped by 3 bases and J by 8 bases; unmatched bases: 14. As DNA, the CDR3 is TGTGCCAGCAGCGCCGATGCATTCGGGACAGGGATGGAAAAACTGTTTTTT. As protein: CASSADAFGTGMEKLFF.

The rearrangement links TRBV2 to TRBJ2-1; 7 bases match TRBD2. CDR3 length: 13 residues. The ends lost 8 bases at V and 9 bases at J; junction bases unmatched: 10. Germline CDR1 is SNHLY and CDR2 is FYNNEI. CDR3 residues: CASGTIADSEQFF. The CDR3 bases are TGTGCCAGCGGGACTATTGCCGACAGTGAGCAGTTCTTC. Supplemented by reference TRBV2 and TRBJ2-1, the full variable domain reads EPEVTQTPSHQVTQMGQEVILRCVPISNHLYFYWYRQILGQKVEFLVSFYNNEISEKSEIFDDQFSVERPDGSNFTLKIRSTKLEDSAMYFCASGTIADSEQFFGPGTRLTVL.

The rearrangement links TRBV4-2 to TRBJ1-5, with unresolved D. The CDR3 is made up of 13 amino acids. CDR1 and CDR2 from the germline V gene are LGHNA and YNFKEQ. V dropped 0 bases and J dropped 9 bases, with 9 bases sitting between them. The DNA for the CDR3 is TGTGCCAGCAGCCAAGAGGCCGGCGGGCCCCAGCATTTT. Protein sequence: CASSQEAGGPQHF.

The chain couples TRBV23-1 to TRBJ1-2, with 8 bases identical to TRBD1. TRBV23-1 is reported as an ORF; its role is uncertain. V was pared by 5 bases and J by 4 bases, with 12 bases of the junction left unmatched. This CDR3 region has 16 residues. CDR3 loop: CASSSSPETGGYGYTF. The DNA of the CDR3 is TGCGCCAGCAGTTCAAGCCCGGAAACAGGGGGCTATGGCTACACCTTC.

This clone showed up just once. J is TRBJ2-7 and V is TRBV5-1; D is ambiguous. CDR1 is SGHRS, CDR2 YFSETQ, per germline. This CDR3 has 15 residues. Trimming shortened V by 0 bases and J by 2 bases, and 12 bases separated the two germline ends. CDR3 nucleotides: TGCGCCAGCAGCTTGGGTTCTCCAGCGACCTACGAGCAGTACTTC. Translated: CASSLGSPATYEQYF.

The chain links TRBV30 to TRBJ2-4; 8 nucleotides align to TRBD2. CDR3 length equals 19 residues. CDR1 is GTSNPN and CDR2 is SVGIG in the germline V gene (reference sequence). J lost 0 bases, V lost 0 bases, and 13 bases had no gene match. CDR3: CAWSVRTWRGALAKNIQYF. As DNA, the CDR3 is TGTGCCTGGAGTGTACGAACGTGGCGGGGGGCCCTAGCCAAAAACATTCAGTACTTC.

This clone was detected only a few times. The V gene is TRBV7-6, the J gene TRBJ2-2; D is perhaps TRBD1 (6 bases). CDR3 length equals 17 residues. Per germline, CDR1 SGHVS and CDR2 FNYEAQ. The ends were cut back, 1 base at V and 0 bases at J, with 12 bases in the middle. CDR3 sequence (DNA): TGTGCCAGCAGCTTAGTGAGCAGGGGCGCGAACACCGGGGAGCTGTTTTTT. Its protein product is CASSLVSRGANTGELFF.

This sequence joins TRBV30 and TRBJ2-2; 7 nucleotides align to TRBD2. J gave up 5 bases and V 2 bases, and 5 bases lay outside the gene matches. The CDR3 has 14 amino acids. Germline CDR1 reads GTSNPN; CDR2 reads SVGIG (reference sequence). The CDR3 spells CAWSNGGSTGELFF. As DNA, the CDR3 is TGTGCCTGGAGTAACGGGGGGAGTACCGGGGAGCTGTTTTTT.

The chain uses TRBV25-1 and TRBJ2-3, with 8 bases lining up with TRBD2. CDR3 size: 14 residues. V was clipped by 2 bases and J by 6 bases; unmatched bases: 4. Germline assignment: CDR1 MGHDK and CDR2 SYGVNS. This CDR3 is CASSEVSGADTQYF. CDR3 in DNA: TGTGCCAGCAGTGAAGTTAGCGGGGCTGATACGCAGTATTTT.

The V gene is TRBV6-1, the J gene TRBJ2-7; maybe TRBD1 (5 bases). The germline V and J ends were trimmed by 5 bases and 4 bases, with 9 bases remaining between them. CDR1 is MNHNS and CDR2 is SASEGT in the germline V gene. The CDR3 has 12 amino acids. For the CDR3, the DNA is TGTGCCAGCAGTCCGCAGGGTTACGAGCAGTACTTC. It codes for CASSPQGYEQYF.

V and J are TRBV30 and TRBJ1-4; D is unclear. This CDR3 has 13 amino acids. Germline CDR1 is GTSNPN and CDR2 is SVGIG (reference sequence). V lost 4 bases, J lost 4 bases, and 10 bases lay in between. CDR3 sequence: CAWTRDGNEKLFF. CDR3 DNA: TGTGCCTGGACGAGGGATGGTAATGAAAAACTGTTTTTT.

This sequence joins TRBV10-1 and TRBJ2-3; D is undetermined. The CDR3 contains 8 residues. Germline V CDR1 and CDR2: WNHNN, SYGVQD (reference sequence). V was trimmed by 8 bases and J by 11 bases, leaving 5 bases between them. DNA for the CDR3: TGCGCCAGCCTGTGGCAGTATTTT. Amino acids: CASLWQYF.

V usage is TRBV30 and J usage is TRBJ1-1; D is ambiguous. Trimming pared 4 bases from V and 2 bases from J, leaving 8 bases between. The CDR3 has 12 residues. Germline loops: CDR1 GTSNPN, CDR2 SVGIG (reference sequence). CDR3 in amino acids: CAWNRGNTEAFF. The CDR3 nucleotides are TGTGCCTGGAATAGAGGTAACACTGAAGCTTTCTTT.

V and J are TRBV6-5 and TRBJ2-7; D is possibly TRBD1 (6 bases). Germline loops: CDR1 MNHEY, CDR2 SVGAGI. The V gene lost 2 bases and the J gene lost 0 bases, with 11 bases spanning the gap. The CDR3 spans 15 residues. In DNA form, the CDR3 reads TGTGCCAGCAGTTACCAGGGGCCGTTCTCCTACGAGCAGTACTTC. It translates to CASSYQGPFSYEQYF.

The V gene is TRBV18, the J gene TRBJ1-1; 9 bases line up with TRBD1. This CDR3 spans 13 amino acids. Germline V gene data show CDR1 as KGHSH and CDR2 as LQKENI. V lost 5 bases, J lost 13 bases, and 11 bases stayed unmatched. CDR3 amino acids: CASSSDRGFYGFF. In DNA, the CDR3 is TGTGCCAGCTCATCGGACAGGGGCTTTTATGGTTTCTTT.

The rearrangement links TRBV9 to TRBJ1-2; 7 nucleotides match TRBD1. The CDR3 loop spans 15 amino acids. From germline, CDR1 is SGDLS and CDR2 YYNGEE. V lost 5 bases and J lost 4; bases outside the gene matches: 11. CDR3 bases: TGTGCCAGCAGTCACAGCCGGGACAGCCGCTATGGCTACACCTTC. This gives the protein CASSHSRDSRYGYTF.

CDR3 bases: TGCAGCGTTGAACAGGAGGGGAGGGTTAATGAGCAGTTCTTC. Protein sequence: CSVEQEGRVNEQFF. The rearrangement joins TRBV29-1 to TRBJ2-1; 7 positions agree with TRBD2. The CDR3 contains 14 residues. Germline V CDR1 and CDR2: SQVTM, ANQGSEA. The V gene end was trimmed by 2 bases and the J gene end by 7 bases; junction bases not matched to a gene: 8.

This chain links TRBV6-1 with TRBJ2-3, with 7 bases that match TRBD1. Trimming cost V 5 bases and J 5 bases; bases outside gene matches: 7. The CDR3 contains 14 residues. Germline assignment: CDR1 MNHNS and CDR2 SASEGT. CDR3 protein: CASSRTGNRDTQYF. The CDR3 coding sequence is TGTGCCAGCAGTCGGACAGGCAACCGAGATACGCAGTATTTT.

The chain is built from TRBV7-2 and TRBJ2-6, with D perhaps matching TRBD2 (7 bases). V was pared by 5 bases and J by 4 bases, with 18 bases between. There are 17 residues in the CDR3. Per germline, CDR1 SGHTA and CDR2 FQGNSA. The CDR3 here is CASSPRTRQDGANVLTF. Here the CDR3 DNA reads TGTGCCAGCAGCCCACGGACTAGACAGGACGGGGCCAACGTCCTGACTTTC.

The gene calls are TRBV5-1 and TRBJ2-5; 7 bases fit TRBD2. CDR1 and CDR2 (germline): SGHRS, YFSETQ. Trimming took 3 bases from V and 1 from J; bases not matched to a gene: 6. CDR3 length: 15 residues. CDR3 sequence: CASSWAGDLQETQYF. The CDR3 nucleotides are TGCGCCAGCAGCTGGGCGGGGGACCTCCAAGAGACCCAGTACTTC.

This rearrangement joins TRBV9 to TRBJ1-1, with 8 bases fitting TRBD1. Losses at the gene ends were 4 bases for V and 0 bases for J; bases not matched to a gene: 14. The CDR3 runs to 18 residues. Per the germline V gene, CDR1 is SGDLS and CDR2 is YYNGEE. CDR3 amino acids: CASSTPRTGTLMNTEAFF. For the CDR3, the DNA is TGTGCCAGCAGCACACCCAGGACAGGGACCCTCATGAACACTGAAGCTTTCTTT.

The chain uses TRBV7-9 and TRBJ1-1; D possibly corresponds to TRBD1 (5 bases). The CDR3 covers 13 residues. Germline CDR1 reads SEHNR; CDR2 reads FQNEAQ (reference sequence). Trimming removed 4 bases at V and 7 bases at J, with 13 bases between. Here the CDR3 reads CASSSLGALEAFF. Here the CDR3 DNA reads TGTGCCAGCAGCTCCCTTGGGGCCCTTGAAGCTTTCTTT.

V is TRBV2 and J is TRBJ2-5; D is undetermined. Germline V lookup: CDR1 SNHLY, CDR2 FYNNEI. The length of the CDR3 is 12 residues. Trimming took off 6 bases at V and 7 bases at J, with 12 bases between the two ends. The CDR3 coding sequence is TGTGCCAGCAGCCCCGAGGTTGGGACCCAGTACTTC. It translates to CASSPEVGTQYF.

This chain uses TRBV5-1 with TRBJ1-1; D gene unclear. Germline CDR1 and CDR2: SGHRS and YFSETQ. The CDR3 totals 13 residues. Trimming took off 7 bases at V and 1 base at J, with 11 bases between the two ends. CDR3 region: CASAPGTNTEAFF. As DNA, the CDR3 is TGCGCCAGCGCCCCGGGAACGAACACTGAAGCTTTCTTT.